This T cell receptor (beta chain) came from a study of control samples from healthy donors and cancer patients. Assay: immunoSEQ multiplex PCR; the TCRdb copy retains only in-frame clones and omits some. The sample lists about 120,000 clones; about nine tenths were seen once. In germline, CDR1 is SQVTM, CDR2 ANQGSEA. Trimming took 6 bases from V and 4 from J; bases not matched to a gene: 7. The length of the CDR3 is 13 residues. This TCR was sampled from a man aged 40-50 years in good health. The sample was blood. The gene calls are TRBV29-1 and TRBJ2-5, with TRBD1 matching 8 bases. The CDR3 region is CSVDRGKRETQYF. CDR3 nucleotide sequence: TGCAGCGTAGACAGGGGAAAACGAGAGACCCAGTACTTC.